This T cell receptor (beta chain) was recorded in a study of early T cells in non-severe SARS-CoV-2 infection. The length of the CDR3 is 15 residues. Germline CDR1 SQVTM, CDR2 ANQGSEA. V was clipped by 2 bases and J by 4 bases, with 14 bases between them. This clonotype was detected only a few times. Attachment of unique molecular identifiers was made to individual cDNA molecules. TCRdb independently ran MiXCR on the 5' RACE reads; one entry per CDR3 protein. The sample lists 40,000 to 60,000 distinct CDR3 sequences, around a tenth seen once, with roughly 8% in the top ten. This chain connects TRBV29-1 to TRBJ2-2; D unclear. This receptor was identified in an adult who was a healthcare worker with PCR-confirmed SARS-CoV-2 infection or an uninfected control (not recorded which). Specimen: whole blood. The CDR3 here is CSVEPVARGTGELFF. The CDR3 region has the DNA TGCAGCGTTGAACCGGTGGCAAGAGGCACCGGGGAGCTGTTTTTT.